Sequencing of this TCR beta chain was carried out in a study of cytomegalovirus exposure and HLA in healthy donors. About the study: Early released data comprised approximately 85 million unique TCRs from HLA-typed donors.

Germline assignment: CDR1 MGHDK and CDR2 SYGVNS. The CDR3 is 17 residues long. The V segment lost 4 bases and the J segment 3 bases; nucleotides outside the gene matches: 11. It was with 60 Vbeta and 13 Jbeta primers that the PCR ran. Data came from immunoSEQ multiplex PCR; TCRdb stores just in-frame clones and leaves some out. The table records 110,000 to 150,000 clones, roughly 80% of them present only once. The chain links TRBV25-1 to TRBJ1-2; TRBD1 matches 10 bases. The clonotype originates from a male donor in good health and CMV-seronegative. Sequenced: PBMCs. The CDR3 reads CASSGVPADRGDYGYTF. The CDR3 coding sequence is TGTGCCAGCAGTGGTGTCCCGGCGGACAGGGGGGACTATGGCTACACCTTC.